Shown below are 23 T cell receptor beta chains from a single sample sequenced in a study of beta chain features in type 1 diabetes. Since all of the isolated RNA was reverse transcribed, expressed TCRB transcripts were what got sequenced. Using immunoSEQ multiplex PCR, the repertoire was profiled, and TCRdb retains in-frame clones only, with some absent. The profile covers nearly 350,000 clones, with approximately 9.9% appearing a single time and approximately 1% taken by the ten largest. Findings of the study overall: Within each of all four CD4+ subsets, Type 1 diabetes patients had TCRB CDR3s that were moderately but significantly shorter.

Their specific antigens are unknown. Sequencing input: central memory CD4+ T cells from blood. Source of these receptors: a man under 40 with type 1 diabetes.

This clone appeared a few times. V gene TRBV6-5 combines with J gene TRBJ1-5, with 8 bases fitting TRBD1. Trimming removed 2 bases from V and 6 bases from J; junction bases left unmatched: 6. There are 15 residues in the CDR3. Germline V gene lookup returns CDR1 MNHEY and CDR2 SVGAGI. This CDR3 is CASSYGRGQGQPQHF. The CDR3, as DNA: TGTGCCAGCAGTTACGGCAGGGGGCAGGGTCAGCCCCAGCATTTT.

V usage is TRBV27 and J usage is TRBJ2-7; D remains unclear. V was trimmed by 4 bases and J by 2 bases, leaving 15 bases between them. Per the germline V gene, CDR1 is MNHEY and CDR2 is SMNVEV (reference sequence). The CDR3 loop spans 15 amino acids. The chain's CDR3 is CASSWGGTRTYEQYF. For the CDR3, the DNA is TGTGCCAGCAGTTGGGGTGGAACCCGCACCTACGAGCAGTACTTC.

V and J are TRBV7-2 and TRBJ1-1; no definite D call. CDR3 length: 15 residues. Per the germline V gene, CDR1 is SGHTA and CDR2 is FQGNSA. V was trimmed by 5 bases and J by 1 base, leaving 14 bases between them. CDR3 nucleotide sequence: TGTGCCAGCAGCCTACTCGGAGAAGGGAACACTGAAGCTTTCTTT. Amino acids: CASSLLGEGNTEAFF. The complete variable domain, with remaining parts taken from reference TRBV7-2 and TRBJ1-1, reads GAGVSQSPSNKVTEKGKDVELRCDPISGHTALYWYRQSLGQGLEFLIYFQGNSAPDKSGLPSDRFSAERTGGSVSTLTIQRTQQEDSAVYLCASSLLGEGNTEAFFGQGTRLTVV.

V and J are TRBV7-2 and TRBJ1-4; D is unresolved. Trimming removed 2 bases from V and 3 bases from J, with 7 bases in between. The CDR3 is made up of 14 amino acids. The germline V gene has CDR1 SGHTA and CDR2 FQGNSA. The CDR3 here is CASSLWEPNEKLFF. Written as DNA, the CDR3 is TGTGCCAGCAGCTTATGGGAGCCTAATGAAAAACTGTTTTTT.

This clone was seen a handful of times. The V gene is TRBV29-1, the J gene TRBJ2-4, with D perhaps being TRBD1 or TRBD2 (5 bases each). Trimming removed 4 bases at V and 1 base at J, with 17 bases between. This CDR3 is built from 16 residues. Germline V gene lookup returns CDR1 SQVTM and CDR2 ANQGSEA. The CDR3 spells CSVGGAGDPAKNIQYF. For the CDR3, the DNA is TGCAGCGTTGGAGGGGCCGGGGACCCTGCCAAAAACATTCAGTACTTC. The full variable domain, with the rest looked up from reference TRBV29-1 and TRBJ2-4, is SAVISQKPSRDICQRGTSLTIQCQVDSQVTMMFWYRQQPGQSLTLIATANQGSEATYESGFVIDKFPISRPNLTFSTLTVSNMSPEDSSIYLCSVGGAGDPAKNIQYFGAGTRLSVL.

This clone was recorded a few times. The genes are TRBV15 and TRBJ2-3, with 8 bases fitting TRBD1. CDR1 is LNHNV, CDR2 YYDKDF, per germline (reference sequence). Trimming took 1 base from V and 1 from J; bases not matched to a gene: 4. The CDR3 loop spans 16 amino acids. For the CDR3, the DNA is TGTGCCACCAGCAGAGGGCAGGGGGCTGGCACAGATACGCAGTATTTT. Encoded protein: CATSRGQGAGTDTQYF.

The chain is built from TRBV14 and TRBJ2-7; the D is unclear. Germline V gene lookup returns CDR1 SGHDN and CDR2 FVKESK. The V gene lost 1 base and the J gene lost 2 bases, with 12 bases spanning the gap. This CDR3 region has 15 residues. DNA for the CDR3: TGTGCCAGCAGCCAAGTCGGAAACAACCCCTACGAGCAGTACTTC. Translating gives CASSQVGNNPYEQYF.

The chain couples TRBV7-9 to TRBJ2-1, with D possibly being TRBD2 (5 bases). Trimming took off 4 bases at V and 8 bases at J, with 27 bases between the two ends. The germline V gene encodes CDR1 SEHNR and CDR2 FQNEAQ (reference sequence). This CDR3 contains 18 residues. CDR3 in DNA: TGTGCCAGCAGCTGGGGTTTTGCGGGCATCAAATCTGGCCATGAGCAGTTCTTC. The encoded protein is CASSWGFAGIKSGHEQFF.

This clone was observed a handful of times. This rearrangement joins TRBV28 to TRBJ2-7, with a weak D call TRBD1 (6 bases). The CDR3 length is 14 residues. Germline loops: CDR1 MDHEN, CDR2 SYDVKM. V was pared by 6 bases and J by 0 bases, with 12 bases between. In DNA form, the CDR3 reads TGTGCCAGCAGGCACAGGGTTCTCTCCTACGAGCAGTACTTC. This encodes CASRHRVLSYEQYF.

This clone showed up many times. This chain joins TRBV6-6 and TRBJ2-7; TRBD2 aligns across 7 bases. Per the germline V gene, CDR1 is MNHNY and CDR2 is SVGAGI (reference sequence). This CDR3 is 15 amino acids long. V shed 5 bases and J 3 bases; nucleotides not matched to a gene: 10. CDR3 sequence: CASSRGGAGNYEQYF. The CDR3 coding sequence is TGTGCCAGCAGTCGCGGTGGAGCGGGGAACTACGAGCAGTACTTC.

This chain joins TRBV11-2 and TRBJ2-7, with TRBD2 matching 7 bases. Germline loops: CDR1 SGHAT, CDR2 FQNNGV. CDR3 length: 15 residues. V dropped 1 base and J dropped 3; count of bases not matched to a gene: 6. CDR3: CASSLGASGIYEQYF. DNA for the CDR3: TGTGCCAGCAGCTTAGGGGCTAGCGGAATCTACGAGCAGTACTTC. Filled out from reference TRBV11-2 and TRBJ2-7, the complete variable domain reads EAGVAQSPRYKIIEKRQSVAFWCNPISGHATLYWYQQILGQGPKLLIQFQNNGVVDDSQLPKDRFSAERLKGVDSTLKIQPAKLEDSAVYLCASSLGASGIYEQYFGPGTRLTVT.

The J gene is TRBJ1-1, the V gene TRBV6-6; D gene ambiguous. The CDR3 spans 15 residues. Germline CDR1 is MNHNY and CDR2 is SVGAGI (reference sequence). V was clipped by 2 bases and J by 5 bases, with 15 bases between them. Here the CDR3 DNA reads TGTGCCAGCAGTTACGCGGGAAGAGGAGATACTGAAGCTTTCTTT. Translating it yields CASSYAGRGDTEAFF.

This clone was seen a few times. V usage is TRBV4-3 and J usage is TRBJ2-2; a weak D match, TRBD2 (7 bases). Trimming took 0 bases from V and 3 from J, leaving 11 bases between them. Germline V gives CDR1 LGHNA, CDR2 YSLEER. The CDR3 is 16 residues long. The CDR3 loop reads CASSQEQGRDTGELFF. The DNA for the CDR3 is TGCGCCAGCAGCCAAGAGCAGGGGAGGGACACCGGGGAGCTGTTTTTT.

This clone was counted at least ten times. The chain joins TRBV25-1 to TRBJ1-4, with D perhaps TRBD1 (5 bases). This CDR3 contains 16 residues. Germline CDR1 reads MGHDK; CDR2 reads SYGVNS. Trimming removed 5 bases at V and 4 bases at J, with 17 bases between. CDR3 residues: CASSSSDSYFNEKLFF. CDR3 in DNA: TGTGCCAGCAGTTCATCCGACAGCTACTTTAATGAAAAACTGTTTTTT.

In regard to this clone: A much more abundant neighbour one base away suggests this may be a read error. This specimen includes other DNA sequences encoding the same CDR3. V usage is TRBV11-2 and J usage is TRBJ2-1; no reliable D call. The CDR3 runs to 11 residues. Germline CDR1 and CDR2: SGHAT and FQNNGV. V dropped 2 bases and J dropped 5 bases, with 1 base sitting between them. The CDR3 is CASSLNNEQFF. CDR3 nucleotide sequence: TGTGCCAGCAGCTTAAACAATGAGCAGTTCTTC.

This clone was counted a few times. The chain carries TRBV7-9 and TRBJ2-1, with TRBD1 matching 8 bases. In germline, CDR1 is SEHNR, CDR2 FQNEAQ (reference sequence). V dropped 5 bases and J dropped 14; count of bases not matched to a gene: 8. This CDR3 contains 12 residues. The CDR3 nucleotides are TGTGCCAGCAGCCCCAGTGTGGACAGGGAGTTCTTC. Translation gives CASSPSVDREFF.

In this sample, this clone turned up a few times. The chain employs TRBV28 and TRBJ1-4, with 9 bases lining up with TRBD1. Per the germline V gene, CDR1 is MDHEN and CDR2 is SYDVKM. With 2 bases clipped from V and 11 bases from J, the junction kept 6 bases outside the gene matches. This CDR3 has 14 amino acids. The CDR3 DNA reads as TGTGCCAGCAGTTTAACCGGGACAGGGAGGAAACTGTTTTTT. This translates into CASSLTGTGRKLFF.

The table lists this clone with a few counts. J is TRBJ1-5 and V is TRBV28, with D unclear. This CDR3 spans 14 amino acids. V was cut by 3 bases and J by 0 bases, with 6 bases left in between. Germline V gene sequence: CDR1 MDHEN, CDR2 SYDVKM. In DNA form, the CDR3 reads TGTGCCAGCAGTTTGAGTTATAGCAATCAGCCCCAGCATTTT. Encoded protein: CASSLSYSNQPQHF.

This chain joins TRBV5-4 and TRBJ1-5, with 9 bases aligning to TRBD1. The germline CDR1 and CDR2 sequences are SGHNT and YYREEE (reference sequence). This CDR3 has 17 residues. The V gene end was trimmed by 4 bases and the J gene end by 0 bases; junction bases not matched to a gene: 8. The CDR3 here is CASSPRDREDSNQPQHF. DNA for the CDR3: TGTGCCAGCAGCCCTCGGGACAGGGAAGATAGCAATCAGCCCCAGCATTTT.

The V gene is TRBV25-1, the J gene TRBJ2-7; 9 positions match TRBD2. V dropped 4 bases and J dropped 5; count of bases not matched to a gene: 6. The CDR3 has 14 residues. Per germline, CDR1 MGHDK and CDR2 SYGVNS. CDR3 region: CASSAPSGVNEQYF. The CDR3 DNA reads TGTGCCAGCAGTGCCCCTAGCGGGGTAAACGAGCAGTACTTC.

The chain combines TRBV27 with TRBJ1-4, with D unclear. The CDR3 covers 15 residues. Per germline, CDR1 MNHEY and CDR2 SMNVEV (reference sequence). V dropped 8 bases and J dropped 4 bases, with 17 bases sitting between them. The CDR3 DNA follows: TGTGCCAGCGCACTCCAGTGGCATGTTAATGAAAAACTGTTTTTT. Encoded protein: CASALQWHVNEKLFF.

The genes are TRBV28 and TRBJ2-5; D gene ambiguous. Trimming pared 2 bases from V and 2 bases from J, leaving 18 bases between. Germline assignment: CDR1 MDHEN and CDR2 SYDVKM. CDR3 length equals 17 residues. DNA of the CDR3: TGTGCCAGCAGTTTAATGGGGATCCATTCCCGACAAGAGACCCAGTACTTC. Its protein product is CASSLMGIHSRQETQYF.

This clone was observed a handful of times. The chain recombines TRBV12-5 with TRBJ2-5, with 9 positions matching TRBD1. The CDR3 contains 15 residues. Germline V gene data show CDR1 as LGHNT and CDR2 as FRNRAP. With V trimmed by 1 base and J by 4 bases, 4 bases remained unmatched. Here the CDR3 DNA reads TGTGCTAGTGGTTTGGCCACGACAGGGGGAGAGACCCAGTACTTC. As protein: CASGLATTGGETQYF.